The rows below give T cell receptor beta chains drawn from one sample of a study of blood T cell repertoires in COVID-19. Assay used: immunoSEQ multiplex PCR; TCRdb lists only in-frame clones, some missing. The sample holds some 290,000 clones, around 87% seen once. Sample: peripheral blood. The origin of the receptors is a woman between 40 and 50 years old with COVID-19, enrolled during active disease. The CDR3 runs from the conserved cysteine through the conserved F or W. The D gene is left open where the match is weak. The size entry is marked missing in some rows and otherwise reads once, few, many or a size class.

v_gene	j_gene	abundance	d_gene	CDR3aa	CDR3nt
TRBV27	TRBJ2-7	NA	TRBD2	CASSFQPSGVGHYEQYF	TGTGCCAGCAGTTTCCAGCCTAGCGGGGTCGGGCATTACGAGCAGTACTTC
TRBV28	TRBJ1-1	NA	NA	CASSWTQGLNTEAFF	TGTGCCAGCAGTTGGACCCAGGGACTAAACACTGAAGCTTTCTTT
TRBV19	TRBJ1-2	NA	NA	CASSIAAGFHYGYTF	TGTGCCAGTAGTATAGCGGCGGGGTTTCACTATGGCTACACCTTC
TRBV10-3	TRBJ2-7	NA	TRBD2	CAISPASGTYEQYF	TGTGCCATCAGCCCCGCTAGCGGGACCTACGAGCAGTACTTC
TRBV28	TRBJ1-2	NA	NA	CASSVKTGGYTF	TGTGCCAGCAGTGTCAAGACAGGTGGCTACACCTTC
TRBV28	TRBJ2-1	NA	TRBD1	CASSFGPGTGRSTRDNEQFF	TGTGCCAGCAGTTTCGGACCCGGGACAGGGCGCTCCACTAGGGACAATGAGCAGTTCTTC
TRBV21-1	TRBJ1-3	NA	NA	CASSKRGEVGHSSGNTIYF	TGTGCCAGCAGCAAACGCGGGGAAGTGGGGCATTCATCTGGAAACACCATATATTTT
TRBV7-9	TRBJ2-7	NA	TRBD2	CASSSGLAGDYEQYF	TGTGCCAGCAGCTCCGGGCTAGCGGGAGACTACGAGCAGTACTTC
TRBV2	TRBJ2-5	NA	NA	CASSEGGDSWETQYF	TGTGCCAGCAGTGAAGGGGGGGATTCCTGGGAGACCCAGTACTTC
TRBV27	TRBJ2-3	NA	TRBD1	CASSSGQGWDTQYF	TGTGCCAGCAGTTCGGGACAGGGGTGGGATACGCAGTATTTT
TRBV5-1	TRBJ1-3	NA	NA	CASSLDGGRRGNTIYF	TGCGCCAGCAGTCTTGACGGGGGGCGTCGGGGAAACACCATATATTTT
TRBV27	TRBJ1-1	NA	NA	CASSLIGANTEAFF	TGTGCCAGCAGTTTAATAGGGGCCAACACTGAAGCTTTCTTT
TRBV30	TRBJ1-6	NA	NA	CAWMFDRSSPLHF	TGTGCCTGGATGTTCGACAGATCCTCACCCCTCCACTTT
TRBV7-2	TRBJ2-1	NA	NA	CASSLAQGRFEQFF	TGTGCCAGCAGCTTAGCGCAGGGCCGGTTTGAGCAGTTCTTC
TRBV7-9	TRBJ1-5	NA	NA	CASSKVGTVSNQPQHF	TGTGCCAGCAGCAAGGTGGGTACAGTCAGCAATCAGCCCCAGCATTTT
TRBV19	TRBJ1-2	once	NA	CASSIQGDGYTF	TGTGCCAGTAGTATACAAGGAGATGGCTACACCTTC
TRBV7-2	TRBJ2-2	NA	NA	CASSLWGSGELFF	TGTGCCAGCAGCTTATGGGGCTCCGGGGAGCTGTTTTTT
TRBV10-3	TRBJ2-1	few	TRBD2	CAISELAGGPSYNEQFF	TGTGCCATCAGTGAGTTAGCGGGAGGGCCATCCTACAATGAGCAGTTCTTC
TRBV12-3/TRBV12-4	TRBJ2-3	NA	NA	CASRSTSGGTQYF	TGTGCCAGCAGGTCGACCAGTGGAGGTACGCAGTATTTT
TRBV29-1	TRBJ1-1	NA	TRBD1	CSVELPDRANTEAFF	TGCAGCGTTGAACTCCCGGACAGGGCGAACACTGAAGCTTTCTTT